The 15 T cell receptor beta chains below all came from one sample that was sequenced in a study of blood T cell repertoires in COVID-19. The protocol was immunoSEQ multiplex PCR, while the TCRdb copy is restricted to in-frame clones and leaves out a portion. This sample has roughly 360,000 clones, with more than 75% found just once. Sequenced input: peripheral blood. These TCRs come from a human donor with acute or convalescent COVID-19. The donor label of this sample is uncertain.

The rearrangement links TRBV28 to TRBJ1-5; a possible D gene is TRBD1 (6 bases). Trimming removed 8 bases from V and 3 bases from J, with 14 bases in between. Germline V lookup: CDR1 MDHEN, CDR2 SYDVKM. The CDR3 consists of 14 residues. The chain's CDR3 is CASLTGTPNQPQHF. Written as DNA, the CDR3 is TGTGCCAGCTTAACCGGGACACCCAATCAGCCCCAGCATTTT.

The rearrangement uses TRBV2 and TRBJ2-7, with a tentative D call TRBD1 (6 bases). This CDR3 has 15 residues. Between the trimmed V and J ends, which lost 9 bases and 3 bases, there was a span of 21 bases. Germline CDR1 and CDR2: SNHLY and FYNNEI. CDR3 DNA: TGTGCCAGTGCTCAAGAAGCCCTAGGGGGCTACGAGCAGTACTTC. It yields the protein CASAQEALGGYEQYF.

The V and J genes are TRBV2 and TRBJ2-1, with D maybe TRBD1 (7 bases). Trimming stripped 11 bases from V and 7 bases from J, with 21 bases between. CDR3 length: 14 amino acids. The germline gives CDR1 SNHLY, CDR2 FYNNEI. The CDR3 sequence: CAVGGGRDINEQFF. The CDR3 DNA sequence: TGTGCCGTCGGAGGGGGCAGGGACATAAATGAGCAGTTCTTC.

The sample holds a few counts of this clone. V and J are TRBV7-8 and TRBJ1-6; TRBD1 is a possible D gene (5 bases). V lost 1 base and J 7 bases, leaving 17 bases between the germline ends. Germline V gives CDR1 SGHVS, CDR2 FQNEAQ. The CDR3 length is 17 residues. The CDR3 is CASSLVGWAGRNSPLHF. Here the CDR3 DNA reads TGTGCCAGCAGCTTAGTGGGGTGGGCAGGGAGGAATTCACCCCTCCACTTT.

The chain combines TRBV9 with TRBJ2-7; possibly TRBD2 for D (6 bases). Germline assignment: CDR1 SGDLS and CDR2 YYNGEE. The CDR3 loop spans 16 amino acids. V was clipped by 0 bases and J by 3 bases, with 16 bases between them. The CDR3 loop reads CASSVAAGRGIYEQYF. In DNA, the CDR3 is TGTGCCAGCAGCGTAGCTGCGGGGAGAGGGATCTACGAGCAGTACTTC.

Regarding this clone: This same CDR3 is encoded by further DNA sequences in the sample. This chain links TRBV5-1 with TRBJ1-5; 7 bases agree with TRBD1. The CDR3 totals 13 residues. J lost 4 bases, V lost 4 bases, and 2 bases had no gene match. Germline assignment: CDR1 SGHRS and CDR2 YFSETQ. The CDR3 DNA follows: TGCGCCAGCAGCAGGACAGGAAATCAGCCCCAGCATTTT. Its translation is CASSRTGNQPQHF.

V gene TRBV7-7 combines with J gene TRBJ2-1; D may be TRBD2 (7 bases). Germline CDR1 and CDR2: SSHAT and FNYEAQ (reference sequence). V lost 2 bases and J 4 bases, leaving 18 bases between the germline ends. The CDR3 consists of 17 residues. The CDR3 sequence: CASSLFGRRDRYNEQFF. Here the CDR3 DNA reads TGTGCCAGCAGCTTATTCGGGAGGCGAGACAGGTACAATGAGCAGTTCTTC.

The chain has TRBV19 and TRBJ2-3; D possibly corresponds to TRBD1 (5 bases). Germline V gene data show CDR1 as LNHDA and CDR2 as SQIVND (reference sequence). CDR3 size: 17 residues. V lost 0 bases to trimming and J lost 4 bases, with 17 bases between them. Written as DNA, the CDR3 is TGTGCCAGTAGTATAGATCTGATCAGGGAATGGTCAGATACGCAGTATTTT. It yields the protein CASSIDLIREWSDTQYF. The whole variable domain, remainder taken from reference TRBV19 and TRBJ2-3, is DGGITQSPKYLFRKEGQNVTLSCEQNLNHDAMYWYRQDPGQGLRLIYYSQIVNDFQKGDIAEGYSVSREKKESFPLTVTSAQKNPTAFYLCASSIDLIREWSDTQYFGPGTRLTVL.

J is TRBJ2-1 and V is TRBV6-6, with 7 bases that match TRBD2. This CDR3 has 14 residues. Germline lookup yields CDR1 MNHNY and CDR2 SVGAGI (reference sequence). J lost 8 bases, V lost 1 base, and 5 bases had no gene match. CDR3 nucleotide sequence: TGTGCCAGCAGTTACTGGCGGGAGAGGGATGAGCAGTTCTTC. Its protein is CASSYWRERDEQFF.

In its sample, this clone was seen a few times. This rearrangement joins TRBV7-2 to TRBJ1-2; weak D call: TRBD1 (5 bases). Trimming stripped 5 bases from V and 4 bases from J, with 14 bases between. CDR3 length: 14 residues. The germline V gene has CDR1 SGHTA and CDR2 FQGNSA. The CDR3 sequence: CASSPGGVLYGYTF. CDR3 DNA: TGTGCCAGCAGCCCCGGGGGGGTTCTCTATGGCTACACCTTC. The full variable domain, rest sourced from reference TRBV7-2 and TRBJ1-2, is GAGVSQSPSNKVTEKGKDVELRCDPISGHTALYWYRQSLGQGLEFLIYFQGNSAPDKSGLPSDRFSAERTGGSVSTLTIQRTQQEDSAVYLCASSPGGVLYGYTFGSGTRLTVV.

This chain's CDR3 is CSVSLEDYEQYF. CDR3 bases: TGCAGCGTGAGTCTTGAGGACTACGAGCAGTACTTC. This chain joins TRBV29-1 and TRBJ2-7; D call uncertain. Germline CDR1 is SQVTM and CDR2 is ANQGSEA. Trimming removed 6 bases at V and 3 bases at J, with 12 bases between. The CDR3 is 12 amino acids.

The chain employs TRBV5-1 and TRBJ2-5; weak D call: TRBD2 (6 bases). Trimming removed 5 bases at V and 1 base at J, with 18 bases between. The CDR3 loop spans 16 amino acids. The germline gives CDR1 SGHRS, CDR2 YFSETQ. CDR3 region: CASRLASGVPQETQYF. CDR3 nucleotides: TGCGCCAGCAGGCTCGCATCGGGGGTACCCCAAGAGACCCAGTACTTC.

This chain connects TRBV5-4 to TRBJ2-3; D possibly corresponds to TRBD1 (6 bases). This CDR3 has 14 amino acids. Per the germline V gene, CDR1 is SGHNT and CDR2 is YYREEE (reference sequence). Trimming removed 4 bases at V and 2 bases at J, with 11 bases between. As DNA, the CDR3 is TGTGCCAGCAGCCCCAGGGGTCCCACAGATACGCAGTATTTT. Encoded protein: CASSPRGPTDTQYF. The variable domain in full, completed from reference TRBV5-4 and TRBJ2-3, reads ETGVTQSPTHLIKTRGQQVTLRCSSQSGHNTVSWYQQALGQGPQFIFQYYREEENGRGNFPPRFSGLQFPNYSSELNVNALELDDSALYLCASSPRGPTDTQYFGPGTRLTVL.

The chain employs TRBV6-5 and TRBJ2-5, with D perhaps TRBD1 (6 bases). CDR1 is MNHEY, CDR2 SVGAGI, per germline. CDR3 length equals 15 residues. Trimming removed 6 bases at V and 5 bases at J, with 19 bases between. CDR3 nucleotides: TGTGCCAGCAGGAGCGCCCAGGGGAGTAGGGAGACCCAGTACTTC. Amino acid sequence: CASRSAQGSRETQYF.

The chain employs TRBV5-1 and TRBJ1-3; D remains unclear. Germline V gene data show CDR1 as SGHRS and CDR2 as YFSETQ. The CDR3 runs 17 residues. Trimming left V 1 base short and J 0 bases short, with 14 bases between. CDR3 sequence (DNA): TGCGCCAGCAGCTTGCAGACGGTGGGCTTCTCTGGAAACACCATATATTTT. It yields the protein CASSLQTVGFSGNTIYF.